This entry features one T cell receptor beta chain sequence. CD45RA-negative memory and CD45RA+ naive subsets were split from the CD4+ cells. The data were obtained in a study of shared clonotypes between healthy human individuals. In the study overall: Ranging from 18 to 49 in age, donors were two women and three men. CD4 naive and CD4 memory each took three plates per donor, while CD8 naive took two and CD8 memory one.

TCRdb keeps only in-frame clones here, not all; method: immunoSEQ multiplex PCR. Here the sample spans approximately 2.3 million clones, approximately 93% being singletons. The receptor was derived from a man aged 18 to 35 in good health. Some clones in this sample may be carry-over from other donors' samples. The sample was naive CD4+ T cells from PBMCs. Documented subset: CD45RA+ positively selected.

The CDR3 loop is CATSRVKGGNYEQYF. CDR3 coding DNA: TGTGCCACCAGCAGAGTGAAAGGCGGGAACTACGAGCAGTACTTC. The V and J genes are TRBV15 and TRBJ2-7; D might be TRBD2 (6 bases). The V gene lost 1 base and the J gene lost 3 bases, with 13 bases spanning the gap. The germline gives CDR1 LNHNV, CDR2 YYDKDF (reference sequence). This CDR3 spans 15 amino acids.